The entry below gives a single T cell receptor (beta chain) sequence along with its context. Its antigen remains unidentified. The time point denotes: persistent/refractory GD, antithyroid drugs over 5 years with positive TRAb. PBMC-extracted RNA yielded the TCR library. Each of the patients was recruited from an endocrinology department situated in Xi'an, China. CDR3 length equals 15 residues. With 6 bases removed from V and 2 bases from J, the gap between germline ends came to 17 bases. Germline CDR1 and CDR2: SGHAT and FQNNGV. These data originate in a study of regulatory T cells in long-lasting Graves disease. General observations from the study: With a few thousand shared public clonotypes, persistent patients exceeded new patients, who shared 950 to 1,000.

Arm-PCR of CDR3 regions and iRepertoire HTBI primers were the basis on which TCR beta libraries were built. TCRdb reprocessed the multiplex PCR reads via MiXCR and lists one record per CDR3 protein. Of 600,000 to 850,000 distinct CDR3 sequences in the sample, 30% were seen once. The receptor was derived from a female donor with Graves disease. The input for sequencing was peripheral blood mononuclear cells (PBMCs), taken when the disease was refractory, from a patient treated with antithyroid drugs. The chain recombines TRBV11-2 with TRBJ2-7; D is unresolved. The CDR3 sequence: CASSYLADHTYEQYF. The CDR3 DNA sequence: TGTGCCAGCAGTTACCTGGCAGACCATACCTACGAGCAGTACTTC.